The rows below give T cell receptor beta chains drawn from one sample of a study of blood T cell repertoires in COVID-19. Clones were read by immunoSEQ multiplex PCR, and TCRdb kept only the in-frame ones, dropping some. The table lists 200,000 to 300,000 clones, 83% of them singletons. The sample comprised peripheral blood. These receptors all stem from a human donor in a cohort sampled during active COVID-19. Both conserved end residues are part of each CDR3. Fields, in order: CDR3 protein, J gene, V gene, clone size. The size of a clone is reported for some rows only, either as once, few or many, or as a class for expanded clones.

CASSPRLAGGRGTGELFF,TRBJ2-2,TRBV6-6,.
CASSPGGPILLAKNIQYF,TRBJ2-4,TRBV19,.
CASSEAGPPGELFF,TRBJ2-2,TRBV6-1,.
CASSAFSGQLYNEQFF,TRBJ2-1,TRBV7-9,.
CASSGAGAGTGELFF,TRBJ2-2,TRBV19,.
CASSESREAFF,TRBJ1-1,TRBV6-1,.
CASSPFQGGSGANVLTF,TRBJ2-6,TRBV9,.
CASSYQFSYEQYF,TRBJ2-7,TRBV12-3/TRBV12-4,once
CASSLAWSGRSSYEQYF,TRBJ2-7,TRBV5-1,.
CASTRLVNEQFF,TRBJ2-1,TRBV28,.
CASSQREGSGDEQYF,TRBJ2-7,TRBV3-1/TRBV3-2,.
CASSAMGLAGGYNEQFF,TRBJ2-1,TRBV6-4,.
CASSLDGSGRVETQYF,TRBJ2-5,TRBV7-2,.
CASSISRRLSTDTQYF,TRBJ2-3,TRBV19,once
CASSPLGAAEAFF,TRBJ1-1,TRBV6-5,.
CASSVDRNTEAFF,TRBJ1-1,TRBV11-2,.
CASSDGGRYNEQFF,TRBJ2-1,TRBV10-1,few
CASSKRRTGGYEKLFF,TRBJ1-4,TRBV28,.
CASSLNRGGVDNSPLHF,TRBJ1-6,TRBV5-1,few
CASSPDMSSYEQYF,TRBJ2-7,TRBV18,.
CASSQARGFPYF,TRBJ2-7,TRBV14,.
CASSTRTGEAGELFF,TRBJ2-2,TRBV11-2,few
CATSRAFLGTDTQYF,TRBJ2-3,TRBV15,once
CASSLSLASGANVLTF,TRBJ2-6,TRBV28,.
CASSSANSYEQYF,TRBJ2-7,TRBV5-1,.
CASSHRGIHYEQYF,TRBJ2-7,TRBV3-1/TRBV3-2,.
CASRKDAGNSPLHF,TRBJ1-6,TRBV5-1,few
CASSQDSGGRTQYF,TRBJ2-5,TRBV3-1/TRBV3-2,.
CASVLGTGLPSSYNSPLHF,TRBJ1-6,TRBV5-8,.
CASSLSRDRGNGYTF,TRBJ1-2,TRBV5-1,.
CATSDLRAGDTAEQFF,TRBJ2-1,TRBV24-1,few
CASRPYGQYNEQFF,TRBJ2-1,TRBV6-5,few
CASSRGLAGSNEQFF,TRBJ2-1,TRBV7-3,.
CASPDPLTGGEKLFF,TRBJ1-4,TRBV2,.
CASSSGQFTDTQYF,TRBJ2-3,TRBV5-1,once
CASSLGGGEDDEQYF,TRBJ2-7,TRBV7-3,.
CASSEYKWSGYTF,TRBJ1-2,TRBV25-1,.
CASSGQGEGEKLFF,TRBJ1-4,TRBV5-8,.
CATSRVAGSYNEQFF,TRBJ2-1,TRBV15,.
CASSKRGGPTDTQYF,TRBJ2-3,TRBV18,.
CASSLEGINTEAFF,TRBJ1-1,TRBV7-9,once
CASSLGAGETGGYTF,TRBJ1-2,TRBV7-9,.
CASSPGQIMNTEAFF,TRBJ1-1,TRBV18,.
CASSARVAGGPRTYEQYF,TRBJ2-7,TRBV19,once
CASTQQETQYF,TRBJ2-5,TRBV2,.
CASRGTGGNSPLHF,TRBJ1-6,TRBV23-1,.
CASSVIGSSFNDGYTF,TRBJ1-2,TRBV5-1,.
CASSYLDSYEQYF,TRBJ2-7,TRBV12-1,.
CASTLSGTGTQPQHF,TRBJ1-5,TRBV5-6,once
CASSRRRDSDSGANVLTF,TRBJ2-6,TRBV5-6,.
CASSSYRGRDEQYF,TRBJ2-7,TRBV19,.
CASSPEGLAGGRSYNEQFF,TRBJ2-1,TRBV28,.
CASSSWGGYYNEQFF,TRBJ2-1,TRBV7-9,.
CASSQDTYYQETQYF,TRBJ2-5,TRBV3-1/TRBV3-2,.
CASSPPRAPGTGELFF,TRBJ2-2,TRBV18,once
CASSFNRDQKLFF,TRBJ1-4,TRBV12-3/TRBV12-4,few